This entry lists 19 T cell receptor beta chains sequenced from one sample in a study of shared clonotypes between healthy human individuals. TCRdb keeps only in-frame clones here, not all; method: immunoSEQ multiplex PCR. The table records about 1.1 million clones, 78% of them present only once. The material sequenced was memory CD4+ T cells from PBMCs. As for subset: CD45RA-negative fraction. These receptors all stem from a man aged 18-30 years in good health. Some clones in this sample may be carry-over from other donors' samples.

This chain links TRBV2 with TRBJ1-1, with a weak D call TRBD1 (5 bases). Trimming pared 4 bases from V and 1 base from J, leaving 13 bases between. Per germline, CDR1 SNHLY and CDR2 FYNNEI. CDR3 length: 15 residues. CDR3 sequence (DNA): TGTGCCAGCAGTGTAGGGGCGGGGGGGAACACTGAAGCTTTCTTT. Residues: CASSVGAGGNTEAFF.

V is TRBV7-9 and J is TRBJ2-2; 8 nucleotides align to TRBD1. Germline V gene sequence: CDR1 SEHNR, CDR2 FQNEAQ (reference sequence). V was pared by 1 base and J by 2 bases, with 6 bases of the junction left unmatched. This CDR3 spans 17 amino acids. CDR3 sequence (DNA): TGTGCCAGCAGCTTAGGATGGACAGGGAAAAACACCGGGGAGCTGTTTTTT. It specifies CASSLGWTGKNTGELFF.

This chain joins TRBV28 and TRBJ2-4, with a tentative D call TRBD1 (7 bases). Germline CDR1 is MDHEN and CDR2 is SYDVKM. This CDR3 comprises 14 residues. The V end was cut by 6 bases, the J end by 8 bases, with 17 bases between. In nucleotides, the CDR3 is TGTGCCAGCAGCGGAGGGGGCGGAGTGGACATTCAGTACTTC. Translated: CASSGGGGVDIQYF.

This clone was recorded a few times. The rearrangement links TRBV10-3 to TRBJ1-2; no clear D gene. CDR1 is ENHRY and CDR2 is SYGVKD in the germline V gene. V was clipped by 0 bases and J by 4 bases, with 12 bases between them. The CDR3 loop spans 15 amino acids. CDR3 sequence (DNA): TGTGCCATCAGTGAGTCGAGAGGGCTTGGCTATGGCTACACCTTC. Translated, it gives CAISESRGLGYGYTF.

The chain joins TRBV6-1 to TRBJ1-4; 7 nucleotides line up with TRBD1. Germline assignment: CDR1 MNHNS and CDR2 SASEGT. The CDR3 spans 16 residues. V lost 3 bases, J lost 8 bases, and 12 bases stayed unmatched. In DNA form, the CDR3 reads TGTGCCAGCAGTGATAAGTATCGGCAGGGGGGAGAAAAACTGTTTTTT. Amino acid sequence: CASSDKYRQGGEKLFF.

The CDR3: CSVEEEGYTF. The CDR3 DNA is TGCAGCGTTGAAGAAGAGGGCTACACCTTC. The chain uses TRBV29-1 and TRBJ1-2; D gene ambiguous. This CDR3 is 10 amino acids long. Germline-derived CDR1 and CDR2 are SQVTM and ANQGSEA. With 0 bases removed from V and 8 bases from J, the gap between germline ends came to 4 bases. The variable domain in full, with the rest retrieved from reference TRBV29-1 and TRBJ1-2, is SAVISQKPSRDICQRGTSLTIQCQVDSQVTMMFWYRQQPGQSLTLIATANQGSEATYESGFVIDKFPISRPNLTFSTLTVSNMSPEDSSIYLCSVEEEGYTFGSGTRLTVV.

This clone was recorded only once. The chain employs TRBV2 and TRBJ2-7; D not resolved. Germline lookup yields CDR1 SNHLY and CDR2 FYNNEI. The CDR3 has 13 residues. V lost 5 bases, J lost 6 bases, and 14 bases lay in between. In nucleotides, the CDR3 is TGTGCCAGCAGTCTGGGCTGGATGGGCGAGCAGTACTTC. It specifies CASSLGWMGEQYF.

This clone was detected ten times or more. The genes are TRBV5-1 and TRBJ1-1; D possibly corresponds to TRBD1 (6 bases). The V gene's germline CDR1 is SGHRS and CDR2 YFSETQ. The CDR3 length is 13 residues. V was pared by 4 bases and J by 6 bases, with 13 bases between. The CDR3 sequence: CASSQNGQSEAFF. The CDR3 nucleotides are TGCGCCAGCAGCCAAAATGGACAGTCTGAAGCTTTCTTT.

Many counts were recorded for this clone. Other DNA sequences from this sample encode an identical CDR3 as well. The rearrangement links TRBV6-5 to TRBJ2-5, with D hard to call. V was trimmed by 4 bases and J by 5 bases, leaving 11 bases between them. Germline assignment: CDR1 MNHEY and CDR2 SVGAGI. There are 13 residues in the CDR3. CDR3 coding DNA: TGTGCCAGCAGTTCCTTCGGAGAGGAGACCCAGTACTTC. Its protein product is CASSSFGEETQYF.

This clone appeared a few times. One junction end disagrees with the germline gene, perhaps due to a read error. The sample holds other DNA sequences that translate to the same CDR3. The chain has TRBV30 and TRBJ2-3; a weak D match, TRBD2 (6 bases). Germline CDR1 and CDR2: GTSNPN and SVGIG (reference sequence). CDR3 size: 15 residues. CDR3: CAWGRAGRGTDTQYF. The CDR3 nucleotides read TGTGCCTGGGGTCGGGCGGGAAGAGGAACAGATACACAGTATTTT.

The chain combines TRBV4-1 with TRBJ2-7; possibly TRBD2 for D (6 bases). Deletions cut 4 bases from V and 7 bases from J, with 17 bases between. The CDR3 runs to 14 residues. The germline CDR1 and CDR2 sequences are MGHRA and YSYEKL. Here the CDR3 reads CASSPGGASAEQYF. The CDR3 region has the DNA TGCGCCAGCAGCCCCGGCGGGGCTAGCGCTGAGCAGTACTTC.

V is TRBV29-1 and J is TRBJ1-2; a possible D gene is TRBD1 (5 bases). V lost 2 bases, J lost 1 base, and 11 bases lay in between. From germline, CDR1 is SQVTM and CDR2 ANQGSEA. CDR3 length: 14 amino acids. The CDR3 DNA is TGCAGCGTTGAACCGGGGCTTAATAACTATGGCTACACCTTC. Encoded protein: CSVEPGLNNYGYTF.

About this clone itself: Just one base apart from a much larger clone, this may be a read error. The sample contains more than one DNA sequence encoding this CDR3. This chain joins TRBV20-1 and TRBJ2-5; no clear D. V lost 0 bases to trimming and J lost 4 bases, with 0 bases between them. The CDR3 sequence is 10 residues long. Germline CDR1 and CDR2: DFQATT and SNEGSKA (reference sequence). The CDR3 region has the DNA TGCAGTGCTAGAGAAGAGACCCAGTACTTC. This sequence encodes CSAREETQYF.

Worth noting for this clone: Additional DNA sequences in this sample encode the identical CDR3. The J gene is TRBJ2-3, the V gene TRBV29-1; D uncertain. CDR1 and CDR2 (germline): SQVTM, ANQGSEA. CDR3 size: 12 residues. The ends were cut back, 4 bases at V and 3 bases at J, with 8 bases in the middle. The CDR3 sequence: CSVGTGTDTQYF. The CDR3 nucleotides read TGCAGCGTTGGGACCGGGACAGATACGCAGTATTTT.

The chain combines TRBV2 with TRBJ2-7; D is perhaps TRBD2 (6 bases). The germline V gene has CDR1 SNHLY and CDR2 FYNNEI. V was shortened by 8 bases and J by 0 bases, with 17 bases between the two germline ends. The CDR3 is made up of 15 amino acids. The CDR3, as DNA: TGTGCCAGCCGGGTGAGGGAGCGGGTCTCCTACGAGCAGTACTTC. It codes for CASRVRERVSYEQYF. Filled out from reference TRBV2 and TRBJ2-7, the complete variable domain reads EPEVTQTPSHQVTQMGQEVILRCVPISNHLYFYWYRQILGQKVEFLVSFYNNEISEKSEIFDDQFSVERPDGSNFTLKIRSTKLEDSAMYFCASRVRERVSYEQYFGPGTRLTVT.

This clone was found a few times. This rearrangement joins TRBV11-2 to TRBJ2-1, with TRBD2 matching over 12 bases. The germline V gene encodes CDR1 SGHAT and CDR2 FQNNGV. The CDR3 is made up of 17 amino acids. Trimming at V came to 5 bases and at J to 6 bases, leaving 11 bases not matched to a gene. Here the CDR3 reads CASSRGLAGRVGNEQFF. CDR3 DNA sequence: TGTGCCAGCAGCCGAGGACTAGCGGGAAGGGTAGGCAATGAGCAGTTCTTC.

The CDR3 is CASSLFGGAAQPQHF. The CDR3 bases are TGTGCCAGCAGTTTATTCGGGGGGGCGGCTCAGCCCCAGCATTTT. The chain uses TRBV28 and TRBJ1-5; TRBD1 might be the D (6 bases). CDR1 MDHEN and CDR2 SYDVKM come from the germline V gene. The CDR3 is made up of 15 amino acids. Between the trimmed V and J ends, which lost 1 base and 6 bases, there was a span of 13 bases.

The chain carries TRBV9 and TRBJ2-2, with a tentative D call TRBD2 (5 bases). V lost 3 bases, J lost 5 bases, and 14 bases lay in between. The CDR3 contains 15 residues. Germline V gene data show CDR1 as SGDLS and CDR2 as YYNGEE. The CDR3 sequence is CASSETLEETGELFF. The CDR3, as DNA: TGTGCCAGCAGCGAGACTTTGGAGGAGACCGGGGAGCTGTTTTTT.

The chain joins TRBV13 to TRBJ1-2; possibly TRBD1 for D (5 bases). Germline CDR1 and CDR2: PRHDT and FYEKMQ (reference sequence). V lost 0 bases and J lost 3, with 11 bases in between. The CDR3 consists of 15 residues. The CDR3 loop reads CASSLGLGGDYGYTF. The CDR3, as DNA: TGTGCCAGCAGCTTAGGCCTCGGGGGAGACTATGGCTACACCTTC.